This T cell receptor (beta chain) emerged from a study of T cell changes during pregnancy in multiple sclerosis. Clones were read by immunoSEQ multiplex PCR, and TCRdb kept only the in-frame ones, dropping some. The sample comprises about 64,000 clones, 90% to 97% of which are singletons, and under 2.5% rests with the top ten. CDR3 length equals 18 residues. The TCR comes from a female donor with multiple sclerosis, enrolled in a pregnancy study. Material: CD8+ T cells from peripheral blood mononuclear cells, obtained after pregnancy. The chain has TRBV21-1 and TRBJ1-5; the table gives TRBD1 as D, unverified against the DNA. TRBV21-1 is termed a pseudogene. The chain's CDR3 is CASSKEGQSKDSNQPQHF. CDR3 nucleotides: TGTGCCAGCAGCAAAGAGGGACAGAGTAAAGATAGCAATCAGCCCCAGCATTTT.